The 20 T cell receptor beta chains given below trace back to one sample, sequenced in a study of blood T cell repertoires in COVID-19. This table comes from immunoSEQ multiplex PCR, and its TCRdb copy is limited to in-frame clones, with some not included. Found here are 150,000 to 250,000 clones, about 76% of them singletons; the top ten hold 5.5% to 7%. The sequencing input was peripheral blood. Every receptor here comes from a woman aged 40 to 50 with COVID-19, enrolled during active disease.

DNA for the CDR3: TGCGCCAGCGGCGACAGGGCGAGCTCTGGGGCCAACGTCCTGACTTTC. This translates into CASGDRASSGANVLTF. The gene calls are TRBV5-1 and TRBJ2-6; TRBD1 aligns across 7 bases. Trimming took 7 bases from V and 0 from J; bases not matched to a gene: 7. Looked up from germline, CDR1 is SGHRS and CDR2 is YFSETQ. The CDR3 covers 16 residues.

Here the CDR3 DNA reads TGTGCCAGCAGCCAAGACCAGATAAATCAGCCCCAGCATTTT. Residues: CASSQDQINQPQHF. The gene calls are TRBV4-2 and TRBJ1-5, with unresolved D. This CDR3 is built from 14 residues. Per the germline V gene, CDR1 is LGHNA and CDR2 is YNFKEQ. The V gene lost 0 bases and the J gene lost 4 bases, with 7 bases spanning the gap.

V is TRBV30 and J is TRBJ2-2, with TRBD1 as a possible D gene (6 bases). Germline V gene data show CDR1 as GTSNPN and CDR2 as SVGIG (reference sequence). The CDR3 runs to 15 residues. Trimming removed 3 bases at V and 7 bases at J, with 18 bases between. The CDR3 sequence is CAWSSLGARGGELFF. The CDR3 coding sequence is TGTGCCTGGAGCTCACTGGGGGCGCGAGGCGGGGAGCTGTTTTTT.

The V call is TRBV7-8, the J call TRBJ2-2; D is undetermined. This CDR3 is 14 amino acids long. Germline V gene lookup returns CDR1 SGHVS and CDR2 FQNEAQ. The V end lost 1 base, the J end lost 1 base, and 4 bases lay between the germline ends. The CDR3 DNA sequence: TGTGCCAGCAGCTTAGAACTGAACACCGGGGAGCTGTTTTTT. This sequence encodes CASSLELNTGELFF. The full variable domain, rest sourced from reference TRBV7-8 and TRBJ2-2, is GAGVSQSPRYKVAKRGQDVALRCDPISGHVSLFWYQQALGQGPEFLTYFQNEAQLDKSGLPSDRFFAERPEGSVSTLKIQRTQQEDSAVYLCASSLELNTGELFFGEGSRLTVL.

The chain links TRBV6-6 to TRBJ1-5, with TRBD1 matching over 8 bases. With V trimmed by 9 bases and J by 4 bases, 8 bases remained unmatched. Germline CDR1 MNHNY, CDR2 SVGAGI (reference sequence). CDR3 length: 14 amino acids. CDR3 residues: CASRQGPTNQPQHF. CDR3 bases: TGTGCCAGTAGACAGGGGCCCACGAATCAGCCCCAGCATTTT.

The chain carries TRBV10-2 and TRBJ2-3; D is ambiguous. Germline assignment: CDR1 WSHSY and CDR2 SAAADI. The CDR3 contains 14 residues. V lost 6 bases and J lost 2, with 12 bases in between. CDR3 sequence (DNA): TGCGCCAGCAGGTGGCAGGTCCTCACAGATACGCAGTATTTT. Its translation: CASRWQVLTDTQYF.

As DNA, the CDR3 is TGTGCCAGCAGTGTTCGGACTAGCGGACTCACAGATACGCAGTATTTT. It yields the protein CASSVRTSGLTDTQYF. The chain carries TRBV6-1 and TRBJ2-3; TRBD2 matches at 10 bases. The CDR3 totals 16 residues. Germline loops: CDR1 MNHNS, CDR2 SASEGT. V lost 4 bases, J lost 2 bases, and 6 bases stayed unmatched.

This clone was observed once. The chain joins TRBV5-1 to TRBJ2-7; D possibly corresponds to TRBD1 (5 bases). Per the germline V gene, CDR1 is SGHRS and CDR2 is YFSETQ. V lost 0 bases to trimming and J lost 6 bases, with 16 bases between them. This CDR3 contains 15 residues. Here the CDR3 DNA reads TGCGCCAGCAGCTTGGCGACAGTCTTATCAACCGAGCAGTACTTC. Its translation is CASSLATVLSTEQYF.

A word on this clone: The same CDR3 can be traced to other DNA sequences in this sample. The gene calls are TRBV6-5 and TRBJ2-5; a possible D gene is TRBD1 (5 bases). V was pared by 9 bases and J by 5 bases, with 10 bases between. Germline V gives CDR1 MNHEY, CDR2 SVGAGI. The length of the CDR3 is 11 residues. As DNA, the CDR3 is TGTGCCAGTCAGGGTTGGGAGACCCAGTACTTC. Residues: CASQGWETQYF.

The chain couples TRBV19 to TRBJ2-3; 9 nucleotides match TRBD2. The V gene end was trimmed by 4 bases and the J gene end by 4 bases; junction bases not matched to a gene: 9. The germline gives CDR1 LNHDA, CDR2 SQIVND (reference sequence). The CDR3 is 16 residues long. The chain's CDR3 is CASSKSSGSFSDTQYF. The CDR3 DNA reads as TGTGCCAGTAGTAAGAGTAGCGGGAGTTTTTCAGATACGCAGTATTTT. The whole variable domain, remainder taken from reference TRBV19 and TRBJ2-3, is DGGITQSPKYLFRKEGQNVTLSCEQNLNHDAMYWYRQDPGQGLRLIYYSQIVNDFQKGDIAEGYSVSREKKESFPLTVTSAQKNPTAFYLCASSKSSGSFSDTQYFGPGTRLTVL.

The gene calls are TRBV6-5 and TRBJ1-2; TRBD1 aligns across 7 bases. The V and J ends lost 5 bases and 4 bases, in that order; junction bases with no gene match: 10. The CDR3 spans 15 residues. Germline CDR1 and CDR2: MNHEY and SVGAGI. The DNA of the CDR3 is TGTGCCAGCAGTACCGGAATGGGACAGCTCTATGGCTACACCTTC. Translating it yields CASSTGMGQLYGYTF.

The chain carries TRBV6-4 and TRBJ1-2; D perhaps matches TRBD1 (5 bases). V lost 6 bases and J lost 4, with 18 bases in between. The CDR3 covers 15 residues. CDR1 and CDR2 from the germline V gene are MRHNA and SNTAGT. The DNA of the CDR3 is TGTGCCAGCAGGCCCCCGGGACGGGAGACCTATGGCTACACCTTC. This sequence encodes CASRPPGRETYGYTF.

The chain combines TRBV4-2 with TRBJ2-1; tentatively, D is TRBD2 (7 bases). The V end was cut by 1 base, the J end by 0 bases, with 19 bases between. The CDR3 is made up of 19 amino acids. Germline V gene lookup returns CDR1 LGHNA and CDR2 YNFKEQ. The CDR3 protein is CASSQGATFGGPSYNEQFF. The CDR3 DNA is TGTGCCAGCAGCCAAGGGGCTACATTCGGGGGGCCCTCCTACAATGAGCAGTTCTTC.

The CDR3 here is CASSGRGEQYF. CDR3 DNA: TGTGCCAGCAGCGGCCGGGGGGAGCAGTACTTC. The chain couples TRBV9 to TRBJ2-7; TRBD2 is a possible D gene (6 bases). CDR1 and CDR2 (germline): SGDLS, YYNGEE. The CDR3 loop spans 11 amino acids. V lost 3 bases and J lost 7, with 8 bases in between. The whole variable domain, remainder taken from reference TRBV9 and TRBJ2-7, is DSGVTQTPKHLITATGQRVTLRCSPRSGDLSVYWYQQSLDQGLQFLIQYYNGEERAKGNILERFSAQQFPDLHSELNLSSLELGDSALYFCASSGRGEQYFGPGTRLTVT.

The chain is built from TRBV10-3 and TRBJ2-3, with TRBD2 matching over 8 bases. The CDR3 length is 15 residues. Trimming cost V 2 bases and J 0 bases; bases outside gene matches: 1. Germline CDR1 ENHRY, CDR2 SYGVKD. The CDR3: CAISEIAGSTDTQYF. The DNA for the CDR3 is TGTGCCATCAGTGAGATAGCGGGGAGCACAGATACGCAGTATTTT.

This chain joins TRBV7-3 and TRBJ1-1; no definite D call. The CDR3 has 12 residues. Trimming took off 5 bases at V and 1 base at J, with 5 bases between the two ends. Per germline, CDR1 SGHTA and CDR2 FQGTGA. CDR3 residues: CASSRQNTEAFF. The DNA for the CDR3 is TGTGCCAGCAGCCGACAGAACACTGAAGCTTTCTTT.

This clone has a handful of counts. The V gene is TRBV3-1 (or the pseudogene TRBV3-2), the J gene TRBJ1-5; 12 bases match TRBD1. Germline V gene lookup returns CDR1 LGHDT and CDR2 YNNKEL (reference sequence). The CDR3 extends over 18 amino acids. V gave up 3 bases and J gave up 5 bases; unmatched junction bases: 11. DNA of the CDR3: TGTGCCAGCAGCCAGTTCTATCCGGGACAGGGGGCAGATCAGCCCCAGCATTTT. It specifies CASSQFYPGQGADQPQHF.

The CDR3 nucleotides read TGTGCCAGCAGCTTAGAGGCAACTGAAGCTTTCTTT. It yields the protein CASSLEATEAFF. The chain employs TRBV11-2 and TRBJ1-1; D remains unclear. V dropped 0 bases and J dropped 5 bases, with 4 bases sitting between them. CDR1 SGHAT and CDR2 FQNNGV come from the germline V gene. The CDR3 has 12 residues. The entire variable domain, with the rest obtained from reference TRBV11-2 and TRBJ1-1, is as follows: EAGVAQSPRYKIIEKRQSVAFWCNPISGHATLYWYQQILGQGPKLLIQFQNNGVVDDSQLPKDRFSAERLKGVDSTLKIQPAKLEDSAVYLCASSLEATEAFFGQGTRLTVV.

The genes are TRBV9 and TRBJ2-3; tentative D call: TRBD2 (6 bases). CDR3 size: 14 residues. Germline V gene data show CDR1 as SGDLS and CDR2 as YYNGEE. V was shortened by 3 bases and J by 0 bases, with 8 bases between the two germline ends. The CDR3 sequence: CASSGGVSTDTQYF. CDR3 nucleotides: TGTGCCAGCAGCGGGGGGGTTAGCACAGATACGCAGTATTTT.

The chain couples TRBV5-1 to TRBJ2-1; possibly TRBD2 for D (5 bases). Trimming shortened V by 4 bases and J by 9 bases, and 14 bases separated the two germline ends. Per germline, CDR1 SGHRS and CDR2 YFSETQ. This CDR3 is 13 amino acids long. The CDR3, as DNA: TGCGCCAGCAGCCCCTGGGGTAGCGTTGAGCAGTTCTTC. It yields the protein CASSPWGSVEQFF.